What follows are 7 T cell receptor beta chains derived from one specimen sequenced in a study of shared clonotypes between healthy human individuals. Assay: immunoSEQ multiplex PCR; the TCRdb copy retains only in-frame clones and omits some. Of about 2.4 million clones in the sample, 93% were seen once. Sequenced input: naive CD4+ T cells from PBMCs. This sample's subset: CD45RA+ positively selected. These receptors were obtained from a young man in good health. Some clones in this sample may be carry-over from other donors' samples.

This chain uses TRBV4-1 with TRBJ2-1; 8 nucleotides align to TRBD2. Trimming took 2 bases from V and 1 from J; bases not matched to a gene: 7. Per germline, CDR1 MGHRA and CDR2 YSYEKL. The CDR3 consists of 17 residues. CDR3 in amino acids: CASSQRLLAESYNEQFF. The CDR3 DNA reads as TGCGCCAGCAGCCAAAGGTTACTAGCGGAATCCTACAATGAGCAGTTCTTC.

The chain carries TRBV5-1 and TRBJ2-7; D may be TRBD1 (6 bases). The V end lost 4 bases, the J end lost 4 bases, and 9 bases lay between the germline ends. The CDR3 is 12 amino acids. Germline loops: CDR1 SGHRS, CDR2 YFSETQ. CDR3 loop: CASSRGQYEQYF. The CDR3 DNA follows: TGCGCCAGCAGCCGCGGACAGTACGAGCAGTACTTC.

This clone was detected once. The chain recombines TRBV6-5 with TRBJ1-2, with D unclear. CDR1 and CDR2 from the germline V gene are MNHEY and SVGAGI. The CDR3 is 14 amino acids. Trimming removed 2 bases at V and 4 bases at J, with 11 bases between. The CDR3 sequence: CASSYRSGFYGYTF. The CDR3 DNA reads TGTGCCAGCAGTTACAGAAGCGGTTTCTATGGCTACACCTTC.

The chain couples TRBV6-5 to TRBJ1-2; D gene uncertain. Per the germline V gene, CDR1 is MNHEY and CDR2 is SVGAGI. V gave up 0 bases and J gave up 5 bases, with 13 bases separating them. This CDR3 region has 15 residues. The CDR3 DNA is TGTGCCAGCAGTTACTCGGGTTCAATTAATTATGGCTACACCTTC. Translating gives CASSYSGSINYGYTF.

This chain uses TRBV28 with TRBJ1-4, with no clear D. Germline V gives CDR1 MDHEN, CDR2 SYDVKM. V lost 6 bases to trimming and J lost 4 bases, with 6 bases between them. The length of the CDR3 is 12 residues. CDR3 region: CASRGYNEKLFF. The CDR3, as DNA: TGTGCCAGCAGGGGGTATAATGAAAAACTGTTTTTT.

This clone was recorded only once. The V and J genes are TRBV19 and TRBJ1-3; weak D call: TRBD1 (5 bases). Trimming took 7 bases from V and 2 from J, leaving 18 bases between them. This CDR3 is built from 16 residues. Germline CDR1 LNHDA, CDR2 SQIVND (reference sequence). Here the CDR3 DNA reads TGTGCCAGTACCAACTGGGGGGAAGGTGCTGGAAACACCATATATTTT. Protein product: CASTNWGEGAGNTIYF.

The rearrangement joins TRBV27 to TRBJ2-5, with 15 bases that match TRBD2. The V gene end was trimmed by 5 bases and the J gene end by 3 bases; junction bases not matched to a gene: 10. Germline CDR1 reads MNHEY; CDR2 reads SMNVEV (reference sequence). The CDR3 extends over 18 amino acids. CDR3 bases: TGTGCCAGCAGTCCACGGACTAGCGGGAGGGCGGAAAAAGAGACCCAGTACTTC. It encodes CASSPRTSGRAEKETQYF.